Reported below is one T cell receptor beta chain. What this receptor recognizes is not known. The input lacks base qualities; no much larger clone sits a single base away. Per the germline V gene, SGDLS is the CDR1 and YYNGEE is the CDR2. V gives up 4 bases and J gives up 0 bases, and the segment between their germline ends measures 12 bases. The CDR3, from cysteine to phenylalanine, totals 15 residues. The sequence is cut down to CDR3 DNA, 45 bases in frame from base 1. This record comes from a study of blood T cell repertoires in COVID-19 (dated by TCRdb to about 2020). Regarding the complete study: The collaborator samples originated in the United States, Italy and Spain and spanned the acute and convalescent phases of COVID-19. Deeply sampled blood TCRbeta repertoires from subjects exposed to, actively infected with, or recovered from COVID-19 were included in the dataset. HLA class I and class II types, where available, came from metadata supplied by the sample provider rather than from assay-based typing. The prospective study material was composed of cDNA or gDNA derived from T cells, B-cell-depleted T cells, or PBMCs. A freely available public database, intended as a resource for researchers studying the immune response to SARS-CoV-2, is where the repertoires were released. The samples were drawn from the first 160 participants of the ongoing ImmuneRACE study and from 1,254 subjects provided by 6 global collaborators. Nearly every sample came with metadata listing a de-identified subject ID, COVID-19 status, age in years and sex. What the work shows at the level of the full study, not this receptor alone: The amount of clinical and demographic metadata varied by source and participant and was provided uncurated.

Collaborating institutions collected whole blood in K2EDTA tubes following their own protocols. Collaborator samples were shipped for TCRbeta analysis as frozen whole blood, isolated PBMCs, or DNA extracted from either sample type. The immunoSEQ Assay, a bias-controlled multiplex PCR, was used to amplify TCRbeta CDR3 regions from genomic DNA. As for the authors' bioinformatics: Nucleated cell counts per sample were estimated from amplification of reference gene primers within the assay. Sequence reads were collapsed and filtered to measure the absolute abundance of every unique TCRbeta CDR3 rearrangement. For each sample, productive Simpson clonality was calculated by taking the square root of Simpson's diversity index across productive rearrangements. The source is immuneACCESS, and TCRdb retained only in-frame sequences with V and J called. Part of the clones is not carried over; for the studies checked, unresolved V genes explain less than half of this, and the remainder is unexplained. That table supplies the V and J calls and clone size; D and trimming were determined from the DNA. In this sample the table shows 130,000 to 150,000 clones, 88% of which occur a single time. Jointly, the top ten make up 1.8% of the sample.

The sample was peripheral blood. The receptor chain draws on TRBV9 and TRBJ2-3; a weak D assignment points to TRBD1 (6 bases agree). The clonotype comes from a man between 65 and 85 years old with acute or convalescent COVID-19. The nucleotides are TGTGCCAGCAGCTCCGGGACACAGAGCACAGATACGCAGTATTTT. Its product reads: CASSSGTQSTDTQYF.